This T cell receptor (beta chain) was identified during a study of T cells in Graves' hyperthyroidism and ophthalmopathy. At the level of the study: Before treatment of any kind, peripheral blood was taken at initial diagnosis. Study-wide results and caveats: Ophthalmopathy was predicted by the model a median of about six months ahead of onset. Blood also showed most of the thyroid clonotypes that were expanded above 0.001.

Deletions cut 0 bases from V and 1 base from J, with 8 bases between. Germline V gene sequence: CDR1 SEHNR, CDR2 FQNEAQ (reference sequence). The CDR3 loop spans 15 amino acids. As regards this clonotype: The target antigen is unknown.

It was RNA transcripts that yielded the amplified TCR beta CDR3 regions. HTBI primers were employed in a first-round RT-PCR of the TCR CDR3. Using its own MiXCR run on the multiplex PCR reads, TCRdb lists one record per CDR3 protein. The data hold nearly 600,000 distinct CDR3 sequences, with roughly 13% observed a single time. The TCR sequence derives from a woman under 40 with Graves' hyperthyroidism that later progressed to Graves' ophthalmopathy. The V call is TRBV7-9, the J call TRBJ2-3; D is unclear. Sequenced: blood. CDR3: CASSLAGPGTDTQYF. CDR3 in DNA: TGTGCCAGCAGCTTAGCAGGACCAGGCACAGATACGCAGTATTTT.